This T cell receptor (beta chain) was observed in a study of cytomegalovirus exposure and HLA in healthy donors. Vbeta (60) and Jbeta (13) primers were used in the PCR. Assay used: immunoSEQ multiplex PCR; TCRdb lists only in-frame clones, some missing. The data show 150,000 or so clones, roughly 71% seen once. Study-level points and caveats: A missense variant in DCLRE1C was later tied to TCR beta V- and J-gene trimming. Presence/absence analyses treated sequencing depth as roughly uniform across donors. Later analysis found that TCR beta chains associated with HLA were more clonally expanded than other, equally common chains. Testing in vitro showed a few CMV-associated chains specific for CMV antigens.

From germline, CDR1 is ENHRY and CDR2 SYGVKD. V was shortened by 4 bases and J by 2 bases, with 6 bases between the two germline ends. The CDR3 loop spans 13 amino acids. Turning to this clone: Its antigen is currently unknown.

This TCR was recovered from a man between 25 and 39 years old in good health and CMV-seronegative. This chain links TRBV10-3 with TRBJ1-5, with no clear D. The specimen sequenced was PBMCs. CDR3 in DNA: TGTGCCATCAGTGCCTCAGGCAATCAGCCCCAGCATTTT. Encoded protein: CAISASGNQPQHF.